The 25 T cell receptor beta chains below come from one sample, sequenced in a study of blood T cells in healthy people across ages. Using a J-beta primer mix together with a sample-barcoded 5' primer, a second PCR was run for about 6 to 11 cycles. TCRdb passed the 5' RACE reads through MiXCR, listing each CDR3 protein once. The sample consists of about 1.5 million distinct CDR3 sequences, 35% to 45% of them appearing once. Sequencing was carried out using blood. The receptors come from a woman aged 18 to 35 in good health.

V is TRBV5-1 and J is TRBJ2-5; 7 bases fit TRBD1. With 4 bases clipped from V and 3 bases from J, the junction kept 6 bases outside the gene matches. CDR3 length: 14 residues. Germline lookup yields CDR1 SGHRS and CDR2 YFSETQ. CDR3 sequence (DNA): TGCGCCAGCAGCCCATCCGGGACAGAAGAGACCCAGTACTTC. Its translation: CASSPSGTEETQYF.

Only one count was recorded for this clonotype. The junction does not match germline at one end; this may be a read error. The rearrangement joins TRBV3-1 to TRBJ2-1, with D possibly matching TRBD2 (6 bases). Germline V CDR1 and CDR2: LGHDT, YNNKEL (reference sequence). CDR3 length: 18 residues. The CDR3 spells CASSQDWTTPPSYNEQFF. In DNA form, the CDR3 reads TGCGCCAGCAGCCAAGATTGGACTACCCCACCCTCCTACAATGAGCAGTTCTTC.

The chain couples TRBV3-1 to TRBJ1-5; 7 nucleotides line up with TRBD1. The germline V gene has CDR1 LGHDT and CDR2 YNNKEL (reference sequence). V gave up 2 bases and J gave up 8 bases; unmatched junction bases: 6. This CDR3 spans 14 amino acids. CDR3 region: CASSQNRGGEPQHF. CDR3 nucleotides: TGTGCCAGCAGCCAAAACAGGGGCGGAGAGCCCCAGCATTTT.

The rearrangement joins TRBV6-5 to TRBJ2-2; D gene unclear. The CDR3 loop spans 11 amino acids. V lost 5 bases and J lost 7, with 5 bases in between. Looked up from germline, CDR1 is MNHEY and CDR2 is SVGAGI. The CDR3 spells CASSIGGELFF. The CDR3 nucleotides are TGTGCCAGCAGTATCGGCGGGGAGCTGTTTTTT.

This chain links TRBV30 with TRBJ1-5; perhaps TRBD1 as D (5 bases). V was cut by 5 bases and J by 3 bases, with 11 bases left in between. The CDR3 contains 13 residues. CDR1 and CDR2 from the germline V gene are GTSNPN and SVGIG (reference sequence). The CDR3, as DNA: TGTGCCTGGGGGACGGGACTCAATCAGCCCCAGCATTTT. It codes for CAWGTGLNQPQHF.

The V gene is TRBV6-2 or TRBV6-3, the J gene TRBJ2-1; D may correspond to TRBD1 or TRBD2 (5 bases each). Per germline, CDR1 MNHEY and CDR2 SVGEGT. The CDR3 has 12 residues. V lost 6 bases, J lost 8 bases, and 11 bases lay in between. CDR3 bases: TGTGCCAGCAGATACCAGGGACATGAGCAGTTCTTC. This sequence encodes CASRYQGHEQFF.

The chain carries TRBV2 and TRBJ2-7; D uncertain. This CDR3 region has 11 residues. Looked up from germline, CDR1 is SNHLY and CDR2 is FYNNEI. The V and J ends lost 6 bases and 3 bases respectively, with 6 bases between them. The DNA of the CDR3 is TGTGCCAGCAGGGCTTACTACGAGCAGTACTTC. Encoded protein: CASRAYYEQYF.

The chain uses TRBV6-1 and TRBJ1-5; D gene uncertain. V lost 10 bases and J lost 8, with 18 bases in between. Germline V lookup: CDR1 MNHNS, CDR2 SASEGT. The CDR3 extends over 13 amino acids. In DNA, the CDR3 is TGTGCCAACCGAGGGTTCCCTGGTAAGCCCCAGCATTTT. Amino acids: CANRGFPGKPQHF.

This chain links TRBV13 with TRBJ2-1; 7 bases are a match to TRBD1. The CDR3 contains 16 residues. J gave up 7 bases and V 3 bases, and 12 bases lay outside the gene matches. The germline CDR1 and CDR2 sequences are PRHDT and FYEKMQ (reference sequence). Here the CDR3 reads CASSFSTQQGWNEQFF. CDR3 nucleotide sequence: TGTGCCAGCAGCTTCAGTACCCAACAGGGGTGGAATGAGCAGTTCTTC. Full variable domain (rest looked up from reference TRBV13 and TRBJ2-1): AAGVIQSPRHLIKEKRETATLKCYPIPRHDTVYWYQQGPGQDPQFLISFYEKMQSDKGSIPDRFSAQQFSDYHSELNMSSLELGDSALYFCASSFSTQQGWNEQFFGPGTRLTVL.

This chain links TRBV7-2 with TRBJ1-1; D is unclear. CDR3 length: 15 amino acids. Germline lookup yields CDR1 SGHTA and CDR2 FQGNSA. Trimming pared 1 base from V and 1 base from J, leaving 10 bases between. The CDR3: CASSLGAWGNTEAFF. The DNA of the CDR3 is TGTGCCAGCAGCTTAGGGGCGTGGGGGAACACTGAAGCTTTCTTT.

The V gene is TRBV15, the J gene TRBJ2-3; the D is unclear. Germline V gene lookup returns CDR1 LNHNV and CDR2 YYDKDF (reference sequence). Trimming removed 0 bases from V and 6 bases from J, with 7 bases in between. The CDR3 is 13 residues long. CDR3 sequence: CATSRDWRDTQYF. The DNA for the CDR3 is TGTGCCACCAGCAGAGATTGGCGGGATACGCAGTATTTT.

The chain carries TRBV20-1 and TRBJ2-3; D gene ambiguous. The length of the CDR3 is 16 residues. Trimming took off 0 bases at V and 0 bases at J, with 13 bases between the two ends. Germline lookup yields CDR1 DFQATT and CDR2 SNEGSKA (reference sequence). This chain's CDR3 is CSARDLSAVSTDTQYF. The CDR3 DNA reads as TGCAGTGCTAGAGACCTGAGTGCAGTTAGCACAGATACGCAGTATTTT.

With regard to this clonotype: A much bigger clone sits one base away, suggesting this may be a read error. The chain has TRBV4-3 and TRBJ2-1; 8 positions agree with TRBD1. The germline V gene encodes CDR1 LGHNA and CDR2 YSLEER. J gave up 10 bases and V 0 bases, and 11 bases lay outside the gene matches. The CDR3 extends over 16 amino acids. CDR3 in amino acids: CASSQDYGTGTYEQFF. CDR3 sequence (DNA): TGCGCCAGCAGCCAAGATTACGGGACAGGTACCTACGAGCAGTTCTTC.

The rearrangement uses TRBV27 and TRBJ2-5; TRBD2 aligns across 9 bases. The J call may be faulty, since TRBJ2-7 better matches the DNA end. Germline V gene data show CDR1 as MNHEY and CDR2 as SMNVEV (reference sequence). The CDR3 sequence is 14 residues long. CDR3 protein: CASSLLAGNNEQYF. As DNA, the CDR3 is TGTGCCAGCAGTTTACTAGCGGGAAACAACGAGCAGTACTTC.

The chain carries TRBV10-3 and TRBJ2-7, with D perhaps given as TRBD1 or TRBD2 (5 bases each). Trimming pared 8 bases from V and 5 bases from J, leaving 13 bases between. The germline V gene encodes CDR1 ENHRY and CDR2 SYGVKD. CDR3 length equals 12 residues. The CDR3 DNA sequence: TGTGCCATCGCCCCACGAGGGGACGAGCAGTACTTC. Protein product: CAIAPRGDEQYF.

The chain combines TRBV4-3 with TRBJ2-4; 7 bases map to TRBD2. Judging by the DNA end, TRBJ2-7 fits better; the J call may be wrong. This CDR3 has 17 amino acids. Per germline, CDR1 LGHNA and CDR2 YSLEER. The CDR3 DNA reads TGCGCCAGCAGCCAAGGGCCTAAAAAGCGGGGAAACCACGAGCAGTACTTC. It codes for CASSQGPKKRGNHEQYF.

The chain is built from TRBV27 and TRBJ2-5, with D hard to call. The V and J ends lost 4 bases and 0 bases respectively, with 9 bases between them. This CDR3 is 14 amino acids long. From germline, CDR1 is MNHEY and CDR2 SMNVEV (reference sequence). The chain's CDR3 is CASSSLDHQETQYF. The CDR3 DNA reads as TGTGCCAGCAGTTCCCTGGACCACCAAGAGACCCAGTACTTC.

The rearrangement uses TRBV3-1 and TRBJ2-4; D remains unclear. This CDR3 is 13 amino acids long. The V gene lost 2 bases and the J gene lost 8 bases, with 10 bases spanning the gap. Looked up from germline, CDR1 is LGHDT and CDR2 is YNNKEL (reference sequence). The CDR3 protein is CASSQNKRDIQYF. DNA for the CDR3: TGTGCCAGCAGCCAAAACAAAAGGGACATTCAGTACTTC.

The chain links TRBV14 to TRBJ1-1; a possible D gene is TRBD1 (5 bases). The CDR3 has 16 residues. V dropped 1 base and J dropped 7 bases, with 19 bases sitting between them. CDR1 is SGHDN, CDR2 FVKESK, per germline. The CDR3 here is CASSQGYELQVLEAFF. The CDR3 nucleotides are TGTGCCAGCAGCCAAGGATACGAACTACAGGTCCTTGAAGCTTTCTTT.

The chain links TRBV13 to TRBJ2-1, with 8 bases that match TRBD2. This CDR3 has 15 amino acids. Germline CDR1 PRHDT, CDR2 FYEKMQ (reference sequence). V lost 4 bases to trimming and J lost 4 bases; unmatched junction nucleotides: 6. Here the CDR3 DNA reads TGTGCCAGCAGCTCGCGACTAGCGCCATACAATGAGCAGTTCTTC. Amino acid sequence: CASSSRLAPYNEQFF.

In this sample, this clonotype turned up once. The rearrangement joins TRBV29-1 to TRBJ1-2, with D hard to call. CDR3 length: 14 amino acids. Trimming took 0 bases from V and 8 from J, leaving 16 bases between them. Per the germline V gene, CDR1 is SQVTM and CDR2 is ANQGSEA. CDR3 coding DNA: TGCAGCGTTGAAGATCAGACCGGGAAGGAGGGCTACACCTTC. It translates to CSVEDQTGKEGYTF.

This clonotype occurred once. For the CDR3, the DNA is TGTGCCAGCAGACTGACGACAGGGGGCTTTCACGAGCAGTACTTC. Its protein is CASRLTTGGFHEQYF. The chain recombines TRBV28 with TRBJ2-4, with TRBD1 matching 10 bases. The closer fit of TRBJ2-7 to the DNA end suggests the J call may be wrong. CDR3 length equals 15 residues. CDR1 MDHEN and CDR2 SYDVKM come from the germline V gene.

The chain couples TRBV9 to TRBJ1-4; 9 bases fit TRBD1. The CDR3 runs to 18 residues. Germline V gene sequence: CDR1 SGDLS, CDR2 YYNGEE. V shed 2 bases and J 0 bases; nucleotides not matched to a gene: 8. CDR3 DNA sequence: TGTGCCAGCAGCGTCGCCGGGACAGGGTATACAACTAATGAAAAACTGTTTTTT. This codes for CASSVAGTGYTTNEKLFF.

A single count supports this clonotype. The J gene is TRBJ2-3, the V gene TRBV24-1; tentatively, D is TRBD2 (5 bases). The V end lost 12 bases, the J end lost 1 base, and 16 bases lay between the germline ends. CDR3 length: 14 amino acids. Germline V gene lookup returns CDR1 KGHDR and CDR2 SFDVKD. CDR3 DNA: TGTGCCGTTTCATCCGGGATTCGCACAGATACGCAGTATTTT. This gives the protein CAVSSGIRTDTQYF.

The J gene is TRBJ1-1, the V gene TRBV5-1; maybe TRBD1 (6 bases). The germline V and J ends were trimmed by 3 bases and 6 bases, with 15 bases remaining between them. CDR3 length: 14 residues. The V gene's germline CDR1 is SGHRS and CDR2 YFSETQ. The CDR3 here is CASSSAGQFSEAFF. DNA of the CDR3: TGCGCCAGCAGCTCAGCCGGACAGTTCTCTGAAGCTTTCTTT.